The 3 T cell receptor beta chains listed next were all sequenced from one sample in a study of T cells in Graves' hyperthyroidism and ophthalmopathy. RNA transcripts served as the template for amplifying TCR beta CDR3 regions. The study used the HTBI primer set for a first-round RT-PCR of the TCR CDR3. TCRdb recomputed calls from the multiplex PCR reads with MiXCR, one row per CDR3 protein. The sample includes fewer than 650,000 distinct CDR3 sequences, roughly 15% seen only once; the top ten take roughly 4.5%. Specimen: blood. These receptors were taken from a woman aged 40 to 50 with Graves' ophthalmopathy.

The V call is TRBV24-1, the J call TRBJ2-2, with D hard to call. V lost 4 bases and J 0 bases, leaving 8 bases between the germline ends. The CDR3 extends over 15 amino acids. CDR1 and CDR2 (germline): KGHDR, SFDVKD. The CDR3 loop reads CATSDPTTNTGELFF. DNA for the CDR3: TGTGCCACCAGTGACCCCACAACGAACACCGGGGAGCTGTTTTTT.

In this sample, this clonotype turned up many times. The chain recombines TRBV2 with TRBJ2-5; TRBD2 agrees at 12 bases. Germline CDR1 is SNHLY and CDR2 is FYNNEI. Trimming at V came to 9 bases and at J to 0 bases, leaving 2 bases not matched to a gene. This CDR3 has 14 residues. The CDR3 here is CASASGRDQETQYF. CDR3 nucleotides: TGTGCCAGTGCTAGCGGGAGGGACCAAGAGACCCAGTACTTC.

Ten or more counts support this clonotype. This chain uses TRBV2 with TRBJ2-7; TRBD1 matches at 7 bases. CDR1 is SNHLY, CDR2 FYNNEI, per germline. This CDR3 has 14 amino acids. Trimming removed 6 bases from V and 4 bases from J; junction bases left unmatched: 9. The CDR3 is CASRYSGQSYEQYF. DNA of the CDR3: TGTGCCAGCAGATATTCGGGACAGAGTTACGAGCAGTACTTC.